The 20 T cell receptor beta chains presented below share a single source sample, sequenced in a study of T cell changes during pregnancy in multiple sclerosis. Repertoires were generated with immunoSEQ multiplex PCR, while TCRdb's copy carries only in-frame clones and drops some. The sample includes roughly 38,000 clones, 92% of them seen just once. This material consisted of CD8+ T cells from peripheral blood mononuclear cells, taken before pregnancy. These receptors came from a female donor with multiple sclerosis, enrolled in a pregnancy study.

The gene calls are TRBV27 and TRBJ1-1; the match to TRBD1 covers 7 bases. CDR3 size: 15 residues. J gave up 2 bases and V 4 bases, and 7 bases lay outside the gene matches. Germline CDR1 is MNHEY and CDR2 is SMNVEV (reference sequence). The CDR3 bases are TGTGCCAGCAGTTCCCGACAGGGAGGAAACACTGAAGCTTTCTTT. It encodes CASSSRQGGNTEAFF.

This chain joins TRBV30 and TRBJ1-1, with TRBD1 as a possible D gene (5 bases). Germline V lookup: CDR1 GTSNPN, CDR2 SVGIG (reference sequence). The CDR3 covers 15 residues. Trimming left V 0 bases short and J 0 bases short, with 11 bases between. DNA for the CDR3: TGTGCCTGGAGTGTCTGGGACTTATTGAACACTGAAGCTTTCTTT. Its translation: CAWSVWDLLNTEAFF.

This rearrangement joins TRBV15 to TRBJ1-2; 8 positions match TRBD1. The CDR3 length is 14 residues. Germline-derived CDR1 and CDR2 are LNHNV and YYDKDF (reference sequence). V dropped 3 bases and J dropped 5; count of bases not matched to a gene: 5. The chain's CDR3 is CATSSDRGGYGYTF. The DNA for the CDR3 is TGTGCCACCAGCAGCGACAGGGGAGGTTATGGCTACACCTTC.

This clone was detected once. CDR3 residues: CSARVGTRAFF. CDR3 coding DNA: TGCAGTGCTAGAGTCGGGACTCGAGCTTTCTTT. The V and J genes are TRBV20-1 and TRBJ1-1; D might be TRBD1 (5 bases). Germline CDR1 reads DFQATT; CDR2 reads SNEGSKA (reference sequence). Trimming stripped 1 base from V and 10 bases from J, with 10 bases between. The length of the CDR3 is 11 residues.

The V call is TRBV5-6, the J call TRBJ2-7; TRBD1 agrees at 7 bases. From germline, CDR1 is SGHDT and CDR2 YYEEEE. The junction had 4 bases not matched to a gene; V was cut back by 0 bases and J by 4 bases. The CDR3 is 14 residues long. As DNA, the CDR3 is TGTGCCAGCAGCTTGGGGACAGGTTTATACGAGCAGTACTTC. This sequence encodes CASSLGTGLYEQYF.

The chain has TRBV6-5 and TRBJ2-7; 8 positions agree with TRBD1. CDR1 and CDR2 (germline): MNHEY, SVGAGI. The CDR3 is 13 amino acids. Germline trimming cut 6 bases from V and 6 bases from J; bases unmatched to any gene: 7. The CDR3 sequence is CASSGQGGGEQYF. In DNA, the CDR3 is TGTGCCAGCAGCGGACAGGGTGGGGGCGAGCAGTACTTC.

The V and J genes are TRBV2 and TRBJ2-1; 10 bases line up with TRBD2. Germline assignment: CDR1 SNHLY and CDR2 FYNNEI. There are 15 residues in the CDR3. The J segment lost 4 bases and the V segment lost 10 bases, leaving 10 bases of the junction unmatched. The CDR3 loop reads CATLGSGRPYNEQFF. The CDR3 nucleotides read TGTGCCACCCTAGGTAGCGGGAGGCCTTACAATGAGCAGTTCTTC.

The chain employs TRBV27 and TRBJ2-7; TRBD1 agrees at 9 bases. From germline, CDR1 is MNHEY and CDR2 SMNVEV (reference sequence). This CDR3 is built from 13 residues. V lost 9 bases, J lost 3 bases, and 6 bases stayed unmatched. CDR3 sequence reads: CASGTGSYYEQYF. CDR3 in DNA: TGTGCCAGTGGGACAGGGTCTTACTACGAGCAGTACTTC.

V is TRBV13 and J is TRBJ1-2; D is perhaps TRBD1 (5 bases). From germline, CDR1 is PRHDT and CDR2 FYEKMQ (reference sequence). The CDR3 covers 12 residues. V was pared by 4 bases and J by 6 bases, with 9 bases between. CDR3 DNA sequence: TGTGCCAGCAGCTCGTCAGGGAATGGCTACACCTTC. Residues: CASSSSGNGYTF.

The rearrangement links TRBV6-5 to TRBJ1-1; 7 bases are shared with TRBD1. The CDR3 is 11 amino acids. With V trimmed by 10 bases and J by 6 bases, 5 bases remained unmatched. Germline V gene sequence: CDR1 MNHEY, CDR2 SVGAGI. CDR3 nucleotide sequence: TGTGCCACCCTAGGGGGCGCTGAAGCTTTCTTT. Translated, it gives CATLGGAEAFF.

The chain uses TRBV7-3 and TRBJ2-3; 10 bases map to TRBD2. The CDR3 runs 16 residues. V shed 5 bases and J 3 bases; nucleotides not matched to a gene: 8. The germline V gene encodes CDR1 SGHTA and CDR2 FQGTGA. CDR3 sequence: CASSLTGTSETDTQYF. CDR3 bases: TGTGCCAGCAGCCTGACCGGGACTAGCGAGACAGATACGCAGTATTTT.

V is TRBV15 and J is TRBJ2-3, with D possibly being TRBD1 (6 bases). The CDR3 covers 15 residues. Germline V gives CDR1 LNHNV, CDR2 YYDKDF (reference sequence). V gave up 11 bases and J gave up 0 bases, with 18 bases separating them. CDR3 sequence reads: CAASPRDTSTDTQYF. Written as DNA, the CDR3 is TGTGCCGCGAGCCCCCGGGACACTAGCACAGATACGCAGTATTTT.

The chain uses TRBV5-4 and TRBJ2-5; 9 bases map to TRBD2. This CDR3 is built from 18 residues. The V gene's germline CDR1 is SGHNT and CDR2 YYREEE (reference sequence). V trimming: 0 bases; J trimming: 3 bases; junction bases outside the gene matches: 12. For the CDR3, the DNA is TGTGCCAGCAGCTTGGGGCCCTTGATAGCGGGAGAAAAAGAGACCCAGTACTTC. This sequence encodes CASSLGPLIAGEKETQYF.

V is TRBV11-2 and J is TRBJ2-1; no firm D call. From germline, CDR1 is SGHAT and CDR2 FQNNGV. The CDR3 runs to 12 residues. V was shortened by 4 bases and J by 4 bases, with 5 bases between the two germline ends. The CDR3 region has the DNA TGTGCCAGCAGCTCCGGTTACAATGAGCAGTTCTTC. Amino acids: CASSSGYNEQFF.

The rearrangement links TRBV2 to TRBJ2-5; TRBD1 aligns across 11 bases. J was trimmed by 5 bases and V by 8 bases; bases with no gene match: 13. CDR3 size: 16 residues. Germline values: CDR1 SNHLY, CDR2 FYNNEI. The CDR3 loop is CASGLSRTGGEETQYF. As DNA, the CDR3 is TGTGCCAGCGGTCTTTCACGGACAGGGGGCGAGGAGACCCAGTACTTC.

This clone turned up a few times. This rearrangement joins TRBV7-9 to TRBJ2-5, with D maybe TRBD2 (6 bases). CDR3 length: 14 residues. Trimming removed 6 bases from V and 1 base from J, with 12 bases in between. Germline values: CDR1 SEHNR, CDR2 FQNEAQ (reference sequence). The chain's CDR3 is CASREGTPQETQYF. The CDR3 nucleotides are TGTGCCAGCAGGGAGGGGACTCCCCAAGAGACCCAGTACTTC.

CDR3 sequence (DNA): TGTGCCAGCAGCATTCGGACTAGCGGGATCTACGAGCAGTACTTC. It yields the protein CASSIRTSGIYEQYF. The chain uses TRBV9 and TRBJ2-7, with 12 bases lining up with TRBD2. The ends lost 4 bases at V and 3 bases at J; junction bases unmatched: 5. Germline assignment: CDR1 SGDLS and CDR2 YYNGEE. This CDR3 region has 15 residues.

This chain joins TRBV27 and TRBJ2-7; 7 nucleotides align to TRBD1. Unmatched junction bases numbered 1, after V lost 4 bases and J lost 1 base. The CDR3 loop spans 13 amino acids. Germline V CDR1 and CDR2: MNHEY, SMNVEV (reference sequence). This chain's CDR3 is CASSWGQSYEQYF. For the CDR3, the DNA is TGTGCCAGCAGTTGGGGACAGTCCTACGAGCAGTACTTC.

V usage is TRBV2 and J usage is TRBJ2-5; the D is unclear. The ends were cut back, 7 bases at V and 3 bases at J, with 15 bases in the middle. Germline V lookup: CDR1 SNHLY, CDR2 FYNNEI. There are 14 residues in the CDR3. CDR3 sequence (DNA): TGTGCCAGCATTACCCCTGCCCCGGAAGAGACCCAGTACTTC. It is translated as CASITPAPEETQYF. The entire variable domain, with the rest obtained from reference TRBV2 and TRBJ2-5, is as follows: EPEVTQTPSHQVTQMGQEVILRCVPISNHLYFYWYRQILGQKVEFLVSFYNNEISEKSEIFDDQFSVERPDGSNFTLKIRSTKLEDSAMYFCASITPAPEETQYFGPGTRLLVL.

This sequence joins TRBV27 and TRBJ1-5, with 9 bases fitting TRBD1. The CDR3 totals 15 residues. The germline gives CDR1 MNHEY, CDR2 SMNVEV (reference sequence). The V gene end was trimmed by 5 bases and the J gene end by 6 bases; junction bases not matched to a gene: 8. The CDR3 sequence: CASSLTGGMGQPQHF. CDR3 coding DNA: TGTGCCAGCAGTCTGACAGGGGGAATGGGTCAGCCCCAGCATTTT.